One TCR beta chain is described in this entry. Clones were read by immunoSEQ multiplex PCR, and TCRdb kept only the in-frame ones, dropping some. Of 10,000 to 15,000 clones detected, around 84% appear once; the ten largest clones hold about 4.4%. The data stem from a study of blood T cell dynamics during melanoma immunotherapy. Study information: Metastatic melanoma patients received first-line pembrolizumab or nivolumab plus ipilimumab.

This CDR3 has 16 residues. After removal of 0 bases from V and 1 base from J, the junction contained 3 bases not matched to a gene. Time point meaning: pre-treatment baseline. Samples come from before therapy and from week 3 after the first blockade cycle. At 12 weeks after first infusion, RECIST 1.1 defined response for most patients. The chain joins TRBV23-1 to TRBJ1-1; TRBD1 aligns across 9 bases. TRBV23-1 qualifies as an ORF whose function is uncertain. The material sequenced was blood, taken from a patient treated with checkpoint blockade. This receptor was identified in a human donor with melanoma. CDR3 DNA sequence: TGCGCCAGCAGTCAATCGTTGACAGGGGGGAACACTGAAGCTTTCTTT. Translating gives CASSQSLTGGNTEAFF.